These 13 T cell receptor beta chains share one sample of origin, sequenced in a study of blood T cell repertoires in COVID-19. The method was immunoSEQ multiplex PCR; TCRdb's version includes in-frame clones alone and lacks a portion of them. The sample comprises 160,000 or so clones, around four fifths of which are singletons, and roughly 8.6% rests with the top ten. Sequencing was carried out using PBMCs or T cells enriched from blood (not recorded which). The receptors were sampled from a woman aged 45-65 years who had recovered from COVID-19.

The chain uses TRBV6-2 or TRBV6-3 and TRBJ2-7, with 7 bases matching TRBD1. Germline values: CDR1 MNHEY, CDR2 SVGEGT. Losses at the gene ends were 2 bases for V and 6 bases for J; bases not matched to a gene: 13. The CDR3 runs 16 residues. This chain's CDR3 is CASSYVSTGLEGEQYF. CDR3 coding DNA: TGTGCCAGCAGTTACGTCTCGACAGGGCTCGAAGGCGAGCAGTACTTC.

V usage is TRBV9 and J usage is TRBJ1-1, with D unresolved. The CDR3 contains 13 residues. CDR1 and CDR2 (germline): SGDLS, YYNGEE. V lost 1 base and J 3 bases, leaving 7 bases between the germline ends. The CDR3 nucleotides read TGTGCCAGCAGCGTACGGAGGGACACTGAAGCTTTCTTT. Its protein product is CASSVRRDTEAFF.

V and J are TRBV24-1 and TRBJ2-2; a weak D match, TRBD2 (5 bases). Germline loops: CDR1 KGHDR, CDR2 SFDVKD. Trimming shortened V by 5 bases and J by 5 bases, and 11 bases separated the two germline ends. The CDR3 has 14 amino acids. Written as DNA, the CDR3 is TGTGCCACCAGTGGGAATCCGGGAACCGGGGAGCTGTTTTTT. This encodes CATSGNPGTGELFF.

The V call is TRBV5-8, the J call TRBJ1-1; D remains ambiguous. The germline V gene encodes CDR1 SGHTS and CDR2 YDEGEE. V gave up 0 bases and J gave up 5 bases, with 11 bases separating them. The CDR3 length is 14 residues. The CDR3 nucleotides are TGTGCCAGCAGCTTGGGGCGGCTACGGACTGAAGCTTTCTTT. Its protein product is CASSLGRLRTEAFF.

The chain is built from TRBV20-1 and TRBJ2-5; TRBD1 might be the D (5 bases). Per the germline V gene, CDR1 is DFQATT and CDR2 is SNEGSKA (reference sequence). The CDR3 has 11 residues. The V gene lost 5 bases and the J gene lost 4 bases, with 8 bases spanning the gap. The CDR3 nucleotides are TGCAGTGCTGCAAGGGGAGAGACCCAGTACTTC. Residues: CSAARGETQYF.

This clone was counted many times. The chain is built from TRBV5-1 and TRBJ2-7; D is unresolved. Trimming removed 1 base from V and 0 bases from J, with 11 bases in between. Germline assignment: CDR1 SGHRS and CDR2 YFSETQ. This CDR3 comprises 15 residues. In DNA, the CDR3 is TGCGCCAGCAGCTTGTTCACTTTAACCTCCTACGAGCAGTACTTC. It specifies CASSLFTLTSYEQYF. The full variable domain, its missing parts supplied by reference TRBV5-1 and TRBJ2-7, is KAGVTQTPRYLIKTRGQQVTLSCSPISGHRSVSWYQQTPGQGLQFLFEYFSETQRNKGNFPGRFSGRQFSNSRSEMNVSTLELGDSALYLCASSLFTLTSYEQYFGPGTRLTVT.

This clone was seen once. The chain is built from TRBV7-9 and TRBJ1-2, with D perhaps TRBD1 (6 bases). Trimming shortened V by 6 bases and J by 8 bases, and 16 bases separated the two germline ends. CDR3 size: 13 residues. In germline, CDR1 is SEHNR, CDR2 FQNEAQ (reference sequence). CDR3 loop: CASSHRQADGYTF. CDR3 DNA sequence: TGTGCCAGCAGTCATAGACAGGCGGACGGCTACACCTTC. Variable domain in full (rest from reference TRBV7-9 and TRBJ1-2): DTGVSQNPRHKITKRGQNVTFRCDPISEHNRLYWYRQTLGQGPEFLTYFQNEAQLEKSRLLSDRFSAERPKGSFSTLEIQRTEQGDSAMYLCASSHRQADGYTFGSGTRLTVV.

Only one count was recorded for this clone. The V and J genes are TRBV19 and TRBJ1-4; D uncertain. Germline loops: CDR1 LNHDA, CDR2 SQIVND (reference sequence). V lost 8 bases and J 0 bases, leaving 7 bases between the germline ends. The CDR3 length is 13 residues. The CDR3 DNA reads TGTGCCAGTCGAGGTGCAACTAATGAAAAACTGTTTTTT. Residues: CASRGATNEKLFF. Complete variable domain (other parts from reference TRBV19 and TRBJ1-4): DGGITQSPKYLFRKEGQNVTLSCEQNLNHDAMYWYRQDPGQGLRLIYYSQIVNDFQKGDIAEGYSVSREKKESFPLTVTSAQKNPTAFYLCASRGATNEKLFFGSGTQLSVL.

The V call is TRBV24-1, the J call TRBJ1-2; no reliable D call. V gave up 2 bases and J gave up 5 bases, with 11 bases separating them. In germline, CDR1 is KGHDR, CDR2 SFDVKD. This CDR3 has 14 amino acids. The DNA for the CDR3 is TGTGCCACCAGTGATTCGAGGAGACCTTATGGCTACACCTTC. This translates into CATSDSRRPYGYTF.

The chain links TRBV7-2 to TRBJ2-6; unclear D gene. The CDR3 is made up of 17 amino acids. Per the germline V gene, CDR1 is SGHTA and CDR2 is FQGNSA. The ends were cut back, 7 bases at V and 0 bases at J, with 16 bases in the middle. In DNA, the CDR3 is TGTGCCAGCAAGAGGAGAGAGGAAAGCTCTGGGGCCAACGTCCTGACTTTC. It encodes CASKRREESSGANVLTF. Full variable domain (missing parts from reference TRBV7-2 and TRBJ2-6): GAGVSQSPSNKVTEKGKDVELRCDPISGHTALYWYRQSLGQGLEFLIYFQGNSAPDKSGLPSDRFSAERTGGSVSTLTIQRTQQEDSAVYLCASKRREESSGANVLTFGAGSRLTVL.

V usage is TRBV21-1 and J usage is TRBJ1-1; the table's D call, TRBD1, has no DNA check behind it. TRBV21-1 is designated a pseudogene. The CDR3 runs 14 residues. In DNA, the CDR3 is TGTGCCAGCAGCTTTGCGACAGGGGATGGTGAAGCTTTCTTT. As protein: CASSFATGDGEAFF.

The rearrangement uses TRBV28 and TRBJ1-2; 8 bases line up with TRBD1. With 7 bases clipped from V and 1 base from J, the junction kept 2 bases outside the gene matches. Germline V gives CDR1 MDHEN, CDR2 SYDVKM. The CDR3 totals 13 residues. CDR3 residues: CASTGGFNYGYTF. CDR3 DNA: TGTGCCAGCACAGGGGGCTTTAACTATGGCTACACCTTC.

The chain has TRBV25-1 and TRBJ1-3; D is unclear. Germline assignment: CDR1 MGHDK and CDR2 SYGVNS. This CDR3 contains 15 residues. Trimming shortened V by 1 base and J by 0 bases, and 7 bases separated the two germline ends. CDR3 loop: CASSESVFSGNTIYF. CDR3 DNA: TGTGCCAGCAGTGAATCCGTCTTCTCTGGAAACACCATATATTTT. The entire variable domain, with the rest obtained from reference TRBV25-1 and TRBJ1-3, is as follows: EADIYQTPRYLVIGTGKKITLECSQTMGHDKMYWYQQDPGMELHLIHYSYGVNSTEKGDLSSESTVSRIRTEHFPLTLESARPSHTSQYLCASSESVFSGNTIYFGEGSWLTVV.